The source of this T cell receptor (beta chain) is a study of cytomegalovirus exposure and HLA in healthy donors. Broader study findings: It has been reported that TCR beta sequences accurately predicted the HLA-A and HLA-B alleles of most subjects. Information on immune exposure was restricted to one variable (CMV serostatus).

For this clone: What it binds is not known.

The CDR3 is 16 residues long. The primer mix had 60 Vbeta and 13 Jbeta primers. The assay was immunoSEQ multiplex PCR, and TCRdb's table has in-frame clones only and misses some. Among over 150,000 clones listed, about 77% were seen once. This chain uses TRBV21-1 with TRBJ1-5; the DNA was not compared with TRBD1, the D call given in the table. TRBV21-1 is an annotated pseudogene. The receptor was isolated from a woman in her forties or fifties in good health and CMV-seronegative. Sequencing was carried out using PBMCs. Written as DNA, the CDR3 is TGTGCCAGCAGCAAAGGAGGAGGGGGCAACAATCAGCCCCAGCATTTT. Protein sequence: CASSKGGGGNNQPQHF.